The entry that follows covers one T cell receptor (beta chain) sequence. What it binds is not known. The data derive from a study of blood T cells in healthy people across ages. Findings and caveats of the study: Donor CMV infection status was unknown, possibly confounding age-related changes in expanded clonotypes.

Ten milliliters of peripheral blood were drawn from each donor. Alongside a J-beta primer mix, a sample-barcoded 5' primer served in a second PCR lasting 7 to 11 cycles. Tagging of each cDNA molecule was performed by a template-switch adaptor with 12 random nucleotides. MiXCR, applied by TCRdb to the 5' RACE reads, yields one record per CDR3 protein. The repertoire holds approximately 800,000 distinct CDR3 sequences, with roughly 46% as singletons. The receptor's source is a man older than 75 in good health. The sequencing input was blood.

DNA for the CDR3: TGCGCCAGCAGCCAGACTAGCGGGAGGAACACAGATACGCAGTATTTT. This codes for CASSQTSGRNTDTQYF. The chain combines TRBV4-3 with TRBJ2-3; 13 nucleotides match TRBD2. The CDR3 totals 16 residues. Germline CDR1 and CDR2: LGHNA and YSLEER. V shed 3 bases, J shed 2 bases, and the junction held 2 bases outside the gene matches.